The 18 T cell receptor beta chains below come from one sample, sequenced in a study of HIV-infected children after antiretroviral therapy interruption. Unique molecular identifiers were included in an RNA-based 3' RACE TCR library. TCRdb called the 3' RACE reads again in MiXCR, with one record for every CDR3 protein. The sample includes more than 85,000 distinct CDR3 sequences, about 7% seen only once; the top ten take around 1.1%. Stated treatment: PENTA 11 planned treatment interruption arm or continuous ART arm. The material was CD45RA+ CD4+ T cells from PBMCs, pooled from several time points, obtained from a donor given antiretroviral therapy, either interrupted or continuous. The subset: naive CD4+ CD45RA+ CD45RO- T cells. The receptors here all came from a pool of human donors with HIV.

This clonotype was recorded at least ten times. The chain links TRBV7-2 to TRBJ2-7, with 8 bases matching TRBD2. Germline loops: CDR1 SGHTA, CDR2 FQGNSA. The CDR3 runs 14 residues. The V gene end was trimmed by 3 bases and the J gene end by 5 bases; junction bases not matched to a gene: 6. The CDR3 bases are TGTGCCAGCAGCTTCCCCGGGGGGGCCAACGAGCAGTACTTC. Encoded protein: CASSFPGGANEQYF.

This clonotype was recorded a few times. The rearrangement joins TRBV29-1 to TRBJ1-5; the match to TRBD1 covers 7 bases. The CDR3 is 13 residues long. The junction had 9 bases not matched to a gene; V was cut back by 7 bases and J by 6 bases. The germline CDR1 and CDR2 sequences are SQVTM and ANQGSEA. The CDR3 sequence: CSASQGTGQPQHF. CDR3 nucleotide sequence: TGCAGCGCCTCACAGGGGACCGGTCAGCCCCAGCATTTT.

This clonotype was observed many times. This chain connects TRBV24-1 to TRBJ2-2, with D perhaps matching TRBD1 (5 bases). V was cut by 5 bases and J by 1 base, with 10 bases left in between. The CDR3 sequence is 15 residues long. Germline V lookup: CDR1 KGHDR, CDR2 SFDVKD. In DNA form, the CDR3 reads TGTGCCACCAGTGGTGAGACAGTGAACACCGGGGAGCTGTTTTTT. This translates into CATSGETVNTGELFF.

The table lists this clonotype with many counts. V is TRBV10-3 and J is TRBJ2-7; TRBD1 is a possible D gene (5 bases). The CDR3 is 13 residues long. CDR1 and CDR2 (germline): ENHRY, SYGVKD. The germline V and J ends were trimmed by 5 bases and 0 bases, with 8 bases remaining between them. The CDR3 nucleotides read TGTGCCATCAGTAACAGGAGCTCCTACGAGCAGTACTTC. Translated, it gives CAISNRSSYEQYF.

This clonotype appeared a few times. V and J are TRBV5-1 and TRBJ2-1; 10 nucleotides align to TRBD2. Germline CDR1 reads SGHRS; CDR2 reads YFSETQ. Losses at the gene ends were 0 bases for V and 8 bases for J; bases not matched to a gene: 8. The CDR3 sequence is 16 residues long. CDR3 residues: CASSLAPLAGDHEQFF. CDR3 DNA: TGCGCCAGCAGCTTGGCCCCCCTAGCGGGAGACCATGAGCAGTTCTTC.

The sample holds a few counts of this clonotype. The rearrangement links TRBV12-3 or TRBV12-4 to TRBJ2-7; D is ambiguous. V was cut by 3 bases and J by 4 bases, with 28 bases left in between. This CDR3 spans 19 amino acids. The CDR3, as DNA: TGTGCCAGCAGTTTTTCTATTCCCGCTTTTACGCAGCGCTCTTACGAGCAGTACTTC. This codes for CASSFSIPAFTQRSYEQYF.

This clonotype was seen ten or more times. V and J are TRBV27 and TRBJ2-7; 9 bases align to TRBD2. The CDR3 is made up of 16 amino acids. The germline V gene encodes CDR1 MNHEY and CDR2 SMNVEV (reference sequence). V was clipped by 6 bases and J by 2 bases; unmatched bases: 11. The CDR3 nucleotides are TGTGCCAGCAGCCTGATCGCAGCGGGAGGAACCTACGAGCAGTACTTC. Residues: CASSLIAAGGTYEQYF.

The J gene is TRBJ1-2, the V gene TRBV6-9; D is perhaps TRBD1 (6 bases). The CDR3 loop spans 15 amino acids. Deletions cut 7 bases from V and 7 bases from J, with 22 bases between. Germline values: CDR1 MNHGY, CDR2 SVAAGI. The CDR3 loop reads CASTLRYQGRSGYTF. Written as DNA, the CDR3 is TGTGCCAGCACTCTCCGATACCAGGGGCGGAGTGGCTACACCTTC.

This clonotype was observed many times. This chain links TRBV5-5 with TRBJ2-2, with 11 bases aligning to TRBD2. The CDR3 sequence is 18 residues long. V lost 2 bases and J lost 0; bases outside the gene matches: 6. From germline, CDR1 is SGHKS and CDR2 YYEKEE (reference sequence). The CDR3, as DNA: TGTGCCAGCAGCTTCCTGATGACTAGCGGGACGAACACCGGGGAGCTGTTTTTT. Its translation: CASSFLMTSGTNTGELFF.

Only a few counts were recorded for this clonotype. The chain has TRBV4-2 and TRBJ1-1, with D perhaps TRBD1 (6 bases). This CDR3 has 15 amino acids. Trimming removed 0 bases from V and 5 bases from J, with 13 bases in between. In germline, CDR1 is LGHNA, CDR2 YNFKEQ. CDR3 region: CASSQDLGARTEAFF. In DNA, the CDR3 is TGTGCCAGCAGCCAAGATTTGGGGGCAAGGACTGAAGCTTTCTTT.

The CDR3 DNA follows: TGTGCCAGTAGACAGACGACAGGCCCTTACGAGCAGTACTTC. It yields the protein CASRQTTGPYEQYF. The J gene is TRBJ2-7, the V gene TRBV19; possibly TRBD1 for D (6 bases). Germline V gene sequence: CDR1 LNHDA, CDR2 SQIVND (reference sequence). This CDR3 contains 14 residues. V lost 6 bases and J lost 4, with 16 bases in between.

The sample holds many counts of this clonotype. The chain is built from TRBV25-1 and TRBJ2-1; perhaps D is TRBD1 or TRBD2 (6 bases each). This CDR3 has 15 residues. Germline V gene data show CDR1 as MGHDK and CDR2 as SYGVNS. Trimming shortened V by 3 bases and J by 4 bases, and 13 bases separated the two germline ends. In DNA, the CDR3 is TGTGCCAGCAGTGACCCTCGGGGGCCGTACAATGAGCAGTTCTTC. Amino acids: CASSDPRGPYNEQFF.

V is TRBV19 and J is TRBJ2-5; 14 bases are shared with TRBD2. V shed 6 bases, J shed 4 bases, and the junction held 16 bases outside the gene matches. The CDR3 consists of 19 residues. Germline V CDR1 and CDR2: LNHDA, SQIVND (reference sequence). The DNA of the CDR3 is TGTGCCAGTAGCTCTAATCTGGGACTAGCGGGAGTAGTTGGAGAGACCCAGTACTTC. Residues: CASSSNLGLAGVVGETQYF.

This clonotype has at least ten counts. This chain links TRBV18 with TRBJ2-7, with 7 bases matching TRBD1. The J segment lost 2 bases and the V segment lost 2 bases, leaving 3 bases of the junction unmatched. The CDR3 consists of 14 residues. The germline gives CDR1 KGHSH, CDR2 LQKENI. CDR3 coding DNA: TGTGCCAGCTCACCAAGGGGACAGCCCTACGAGCAGTACTTC. It codes for CASSPRGQPYEQYF.

This clonotype was recorded many times. The chain is built from TRBV20-1 and TRBJ2-5; possibly TRBD1 for D (5 bases). Trimming removed 7 bases at V and 5 bases at J, with 17 bases between. Germline lookup yields CDR1 DFQATT and CDR2 SNEGSKA (reference sequence). The CDR3 length is 13 residues. CDR3 sequence: CSVAQGFVETQYF. CDR3 DNA: TGCAGTGTGGCGCAGGGTTTTGTGGAGACCCAGTACTTC.

This clonotype was observed at least ten times. The chain carries TRBV7-8 and TRBJ2-7, with D maybe TRBD2 (6 bases). Germline lookup yields CDR1 SGHVS and CDR2 FQNEAQ. Trimming cost V 0 bases and J 3 bases, with 9 bases left between them. The CDR3 loop spans 14 amino acids. The CDR3 DNA reads as TGTGCCAGCAGCTTAGCGGGAGGTCTCTACGAGCAGTACTTC. Translating gives CASSLAGGLYEQYF.

This clonotype was counted ten times or more. V is TRBV7-9 and J is TRBJ2-3, with D hard to call. CDR3 length: 12 residues. The V end was cut by 4 bases, the J end by 4 bases, with 6 bases between. The germline CDR1 and CDR2 sequences are SEHNR and FQNEAQ (reference sequence). The CDR3 DNA reads TGTGCCAGCAGCTCGCCGGCAGATACGCAGTATTTT. It yields the protein CASSSPADTQYF.

This clonotype was seen at least ten times. This chain uses TRBV6-4 with TRBJ2-1; tentative D call: TRBD2 (6 bases). The CDR3 is 15 amino acids. V was pared by 4 bases and J by 0 bases, with 10 bases between. CDR1 is MRHNA and CDR2 is SNTAGT in the germline V gene. The CDR3 loop reads CASSVEGSSYNEQFF. The CDR3 DNA follows: TGTGCCAGCAGTGTGGAGGGGAGCTCCTACAATGAGCAGTTCTTC.